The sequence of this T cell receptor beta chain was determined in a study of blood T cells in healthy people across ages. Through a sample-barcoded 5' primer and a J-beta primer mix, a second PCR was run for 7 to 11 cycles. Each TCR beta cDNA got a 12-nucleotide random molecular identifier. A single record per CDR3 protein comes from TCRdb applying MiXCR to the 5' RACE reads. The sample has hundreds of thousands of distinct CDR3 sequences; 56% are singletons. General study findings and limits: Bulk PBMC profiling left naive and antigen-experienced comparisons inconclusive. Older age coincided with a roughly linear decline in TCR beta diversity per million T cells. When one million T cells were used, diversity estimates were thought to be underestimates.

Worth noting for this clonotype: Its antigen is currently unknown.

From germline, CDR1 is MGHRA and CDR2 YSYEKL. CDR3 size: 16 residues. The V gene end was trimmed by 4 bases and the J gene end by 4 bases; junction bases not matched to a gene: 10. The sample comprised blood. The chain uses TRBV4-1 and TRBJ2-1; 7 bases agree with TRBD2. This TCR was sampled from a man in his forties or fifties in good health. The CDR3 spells CASSPHRASGYNEQFF. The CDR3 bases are TGCGCCAGCAGCCCGCATAGGGCTAGCGGTTACAATGAGCAGTTCTTC.